The 15 T cell receptor beta chains given below trace back to one sample, sequenced in a study of blood T cells in healthy people across ages. Next came a second PCR, run for roughly 6 to 11 cycles, which used a sample-barcoded 5' primer along with a J-beta primer mix. TCRdb fed the 5' RACE reads into MiXCR, producing one record per CDR3 protein. The table has about 800,000 distinct CDR3 sequences, roughly 64% seen once. Specimen: blood. The origin of the receptors is a man aged 25-40 years in good health.

In this sample, this clonotype turned up once. In DNA, the CDR3 is TGTGCCAGCAGCCCGAGGACTAGCGGAGTACAAGAGACCCAGTTCTTC. Translation: CASSPRTSGVQETQFF. This chain connects TRBV7-6 to TRBJ2-1; 10 bases agree with TRBD2. CDR1 is SGHVS and CDR2 is FNYEAQ in the germline V gene. This CDR3 has 16 amino acids. Trimming took 5 bases from V and 13 from J; bases not matched to a gene: 17.

Only a few counts were recorded for this clonotype. The chain joins TRBV4-3 to TRBJ2-7, with 10 nucleotides matching TRBD2. The CDR3 is made up of 16 amino acids. The germline V gene has CDR1 LGHNA and CDR2 YSLEER. The V segment lost 4 bases and the J segment 5 bases; nucleotides outside the gene matches: 11. CDR3 region: CASSLGLSGRFDEQYF. The CDR3 DNA sequence: TGCGCCAGCAGCCTCGGTCTTAGCGGGAGGTTTGACGAGCAGTACTTC.

With regard to this clonotype: Germline is not matched at one junction end, which may reflect a read error. This sequence joins TRBV20-1 and TRBJ2-3, with 10 bases identical to TRBD2. Per the germline V gene, CDR1 is DFQATT and CDR2 is SNEGSKA (reference sequence). This CDR3 region has 16 residues. This CDR3 reads CSATNSGGIRTDAQYF. For the CDR3, the DNA is TGCAGTGCCACCAATAGCGGGGGGATACGGACAGATGCGCAGTATTTT.

This clonotype was counted a few times. The rearrangement joins TRBV20-1 to TRBJ1-1; a possible D gene is TRBD1 (6 bases). Trimming pared 3 bases from V and 0 bases from J, leaving 20 bases between. This CDR3 is 17 amino acids long. The germline gives CDR1 DFQATT, CDR2 SNEGSKA (reference sequence). The CDR3 protein is CSARGRSQGWMNTEAFF. For the CDR3, the DNA is TGCAGTGCTAGGGGGCGTTCTCAGGGGTGGATGAACACTGAAGCTTTCTTT.

The table lists this clonotype with a few counts. The chain carries TRBV20-1 and TRBJ2-5; no clear D gene. The CDR3 is made up of 12 amino acids. The V gene's germline CDR1 is DFQATT and CDR2 SNEGSKA (reference sequence). V was clipped by 6 bases and J by 4 bases, with 12 bases between them. CDR3 sequence: CSAPRAGETQYF. Written as DNA, the CDR3 is TGCAGTGCCCCAAGGGCAGGAGAGACCCAGTACTTC.

The chain is built from TRBV29-1 and TRBJ2-3; D is perhaps TRBD2 (6 bases). CDR1 is SQVTM, CDR2 ANQGSEA, per germline. Trimming took 7 bases from V and 3 from J, leaving 23 bases between them. The CDR3 is 16 residues long. CDR3 sequence reads: CSATDRAGPVTDTQYF. The CDR3 coding sequence is TGCAGCGCAACTGACAGAGCGGGTCCTGTTACAGATACGCAGTATTTT.

This clonotype has only a few counts. The CDR3 region has the DNA TGTGCCAGCAGTGTTACAGTGGGCACTGAAGCTTTCTTT. This encodes CASSVTVGTEAFF. This chain uses TRBV12-3 or TRBV12-4 with TRBJ1-1; D is undetermined. This CDR3 has 13 amino acids. Trimming took 5 bases from V and 4 from J, leaving 11 bases between them.

The chain has TRBV20-1 and TRBJ1-2, with D perhaps matching TRBD1 (5 bases). The V gene lost 5 bases and the J gene lost 2 bases, with 12 bases spanning the gap. Germline loops: CDR1 DFQATT, CDR2 SNEGSKA (reference sequence). The CDR3 spans 13 residues. CDR3 nucleotide sequence: TGCAGTGCTGAGGACACCTCAAACTATGGCTACACCTTC. It is translated as CSAEDTSNYGYTF.

As concerns this clonotype: A much larger clone sits a single nucleotide away, making a read error possible. The rearrangement links TRBV12-3 or TRBV12-4 to TRBJ2-3; D possibly corresponds to TRBD1 (6 bases). V gave up 3 bases and J gave up 10 bases, with 20 bases separating them. The CDR3 runs 15 residues. Written as DNA, the CDR3 is TGTGCCAGCAGTTTGGAAGTGGGGGCTCGGGATGCGCAGTATTTT. It specifies CASSLEVGARDAQYF.

This chain joins TRBV9 and TRBJ2-7, with D perhaps TRBD2 (6 bases). Trimming cost V 4 bases and J 2 bases, with 16 bases left between them. There are 15 residues in the CDR3. Germline lookup yields CDR1 SGDLS and CDR2 YYNGEE. CDR3 loop: CASSLDGSIPYEQYF. The CDR3 region has the DNA TGTGCCAGCAGCCTCGACGGGAGTATACCCTACGAGCAGTACTTC.

V is TRBV27 and J is TRBJ1-6; the D gene is possibly TRBD1 (5 bases). Trimming stripped 6 bases from V and 10 bases from J, with 13 bases between. CDR1 and CDR2 (germline): MNHEY, SMNVEV (reference sequence). The CDR3 extends over 13 amino acids. The CDR3 spells CASRGELRSPLHF. DNA for the CDR3: TGTGCCAGCAGAGGGGAGTTACGATCACCCCTCCACTTT.

The chain couples TRBV5-1 to TRBJ2-5; D might be TRBD2 (6 bases). The J call may be in error: the DNA end matches TRBJ2-7 better. CDR3 length equals 16 residues. The V gene's germline CDR1 is SGHRS and CDR2 YFSETQ. The CDR3 nucleotides read TGCGCCAGCAGCTTAAGGGGCAACACGGGAGCCGCCGAGCAGTACTTC. Amino acids: CASSLRGNTGAAEQYF.

This clonotype occurred a few times. The genes are TRBV20-1 and TRBJ2-5; D uncertain. The germline V gene encodes CDR1 DFQATT and CDR2 SNEGSKA (reference sequence). This CDR3 contains 13 residues. Trimming took 1 base from V and 5 from J, leaving 11 bases between them. The DNA of the CDR3 is TGCAGTGCTAGAGCGCAGGTTCAGGAGACCCAGTACTTC. It codes for CSARAQVQETQYF.

The chain links TRBV20-1 to TRBJ1-5, with D tentatively TRBD1 (5 bases). V was clipped by 0 bases and J by 6 bases, with 12 bases between them. Germline V gene sequence: CDR1 DFQATT, CDR2 SNEGSKA (reference sequence). The CDR3 is 14 amino acids. The CDR3, as DNA: TGCAGTGCTAGAGATGAACTTGGGGGTCAGCCCCAGCATTTT. It codes for CSARDELGGQPQHF.

The chain combines TRBV20-1 with TRBJ2-7; 8 bases agree with TRBD2. Germline CDR1 is DFQATT and CDR2 is SNEGSKA (reference sequence). The CDR3 length is 14 residues. V trimming: 0 bases; J trimming: 4 bases; junction bases outside the gene matches: 5. CDR3 in amino acids: CSARDVAGGYEQYF. CDR3 bases: TGCAGTGCTAGAGATGTGGCGGGAGGATACGAGCAGTACTTC.